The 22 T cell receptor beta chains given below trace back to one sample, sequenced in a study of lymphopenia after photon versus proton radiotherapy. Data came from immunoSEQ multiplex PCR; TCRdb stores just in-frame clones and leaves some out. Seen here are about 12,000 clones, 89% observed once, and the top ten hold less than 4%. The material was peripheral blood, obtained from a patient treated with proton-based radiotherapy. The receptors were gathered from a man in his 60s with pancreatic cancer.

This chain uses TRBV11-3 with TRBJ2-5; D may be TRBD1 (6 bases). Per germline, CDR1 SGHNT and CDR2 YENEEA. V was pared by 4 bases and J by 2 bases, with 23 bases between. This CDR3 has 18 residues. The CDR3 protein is CASSWIRDIIGRQETQYF. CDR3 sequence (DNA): TGTGCCAGCAGCTGGATACGGGACATAATTGGTCGACAAGAGACCCAGTACTTC. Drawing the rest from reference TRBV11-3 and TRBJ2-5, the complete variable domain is EAGVVQSPRYKIIEKKQPVAFWCNPISGHNTLYWYLQNLGQGPELLIRYENEEAVDDSQLPKDRFSAERLKGVDSTLKIQPAELGDSAVYLCASSWIRDIIGRQETQYFGPGTRLLVL.

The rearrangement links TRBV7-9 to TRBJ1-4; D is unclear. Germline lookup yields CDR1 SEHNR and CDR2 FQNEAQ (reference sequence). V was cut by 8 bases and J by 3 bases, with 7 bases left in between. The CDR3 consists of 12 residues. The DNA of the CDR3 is TGTGCCAGCGCCAGTTCTAATGAAAAACTGTTTTTT. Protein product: CASASSNEKLFF.

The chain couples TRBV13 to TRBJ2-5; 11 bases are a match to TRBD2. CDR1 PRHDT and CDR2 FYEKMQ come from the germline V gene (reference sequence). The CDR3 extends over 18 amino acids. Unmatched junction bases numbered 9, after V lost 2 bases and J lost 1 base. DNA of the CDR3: TGTGCCAGCAGCTTATTTTCCCTAGCGGGAGGCCGCCAAGAGACCCAGTACTTC. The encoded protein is CASSLFSLAGGRQETQYF.

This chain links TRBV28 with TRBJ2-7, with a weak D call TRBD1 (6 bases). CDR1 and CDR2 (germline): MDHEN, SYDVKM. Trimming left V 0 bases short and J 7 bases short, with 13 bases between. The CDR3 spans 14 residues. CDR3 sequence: CASSLWGRGGEQYF. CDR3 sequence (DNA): TGTGCCAGCAGTTTATGGGGCAGGGGTGGAGAGCAGTACTTC.

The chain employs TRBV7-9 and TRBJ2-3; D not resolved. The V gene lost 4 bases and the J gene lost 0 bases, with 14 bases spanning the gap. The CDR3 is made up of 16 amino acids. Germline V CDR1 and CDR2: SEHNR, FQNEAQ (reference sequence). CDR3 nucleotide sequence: TGTGCCAGCAGCTCCCCGCGCGGCGCTAGCACAGATACGCAGTATTTT. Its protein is CASSSPRGASTDTQYF.

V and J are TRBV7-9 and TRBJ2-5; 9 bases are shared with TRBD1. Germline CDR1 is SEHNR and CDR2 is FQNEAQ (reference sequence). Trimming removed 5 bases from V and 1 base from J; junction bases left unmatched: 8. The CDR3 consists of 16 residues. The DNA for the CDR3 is TGTGCCAGCAGCCAACCGGGACAGGGACGCCAAGAGACCCAGTACTTC. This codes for CASSQPGQGRQETQYF.

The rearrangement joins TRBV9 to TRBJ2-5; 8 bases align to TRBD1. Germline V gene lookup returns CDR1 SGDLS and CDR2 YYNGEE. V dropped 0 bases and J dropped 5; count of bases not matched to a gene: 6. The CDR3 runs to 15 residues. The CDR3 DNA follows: TGTGCCAGCAGCGTAGGGACAGGGACAAAGGAGACCCAGTACTTC. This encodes CASSVGTGTKETQYF. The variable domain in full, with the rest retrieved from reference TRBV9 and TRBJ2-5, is DSGVTQTPKHLITATGQRVTLRCSPRSGDLSVYWYQQSLDQGLQFLIQYYNGEERAKGNILERFSAQQFPDLHSELNLSSLELGDSALYFCASSVGTGTKETQYFGPGTRLLVL.

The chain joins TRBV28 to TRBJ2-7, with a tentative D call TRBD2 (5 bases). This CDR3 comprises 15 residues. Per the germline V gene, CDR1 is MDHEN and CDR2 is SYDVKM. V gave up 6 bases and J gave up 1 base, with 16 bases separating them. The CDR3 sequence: CASRAPGRNSYEQYF. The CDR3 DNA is TGTGCCAGCAGGGCGCCGGGGAGAAATTCCTACGAGCAGTACTTC.

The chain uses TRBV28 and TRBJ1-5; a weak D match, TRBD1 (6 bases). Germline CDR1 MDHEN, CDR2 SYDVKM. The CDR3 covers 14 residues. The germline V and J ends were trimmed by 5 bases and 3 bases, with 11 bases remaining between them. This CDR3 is CASSRQVLNQPQHF. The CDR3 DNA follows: TGTGCCAGCAGTCGACAGGTACTCAATCAGCCCCAGCATTTT. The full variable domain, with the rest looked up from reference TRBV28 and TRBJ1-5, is DVKVTQSSRYLVKRTGEKVFLECVQDMDHENMFWYRQDPGLGLRLIYFSYDVKMKEKGDIPEGYSVSREKKERFSLILESASTNQTSMYLCASSRQVLNQPQHFGDGTRLSIL.

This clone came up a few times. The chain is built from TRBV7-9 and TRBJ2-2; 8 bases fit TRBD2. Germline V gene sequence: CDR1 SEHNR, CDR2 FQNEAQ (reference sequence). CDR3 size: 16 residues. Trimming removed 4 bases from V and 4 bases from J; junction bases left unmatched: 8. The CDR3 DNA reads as TGTGCCAGCAGCTCCCAGCGGGGGATAGGCACCGGGGAGCTGTTTTTT. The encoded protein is CASSSQRGIGTGELFF.

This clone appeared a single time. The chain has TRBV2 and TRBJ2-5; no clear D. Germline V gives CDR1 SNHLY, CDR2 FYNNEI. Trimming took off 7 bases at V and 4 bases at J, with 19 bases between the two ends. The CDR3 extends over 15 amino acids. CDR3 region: CASTPLRSMAETQYF. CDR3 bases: TGTGCCAGCACCCCTCTAAGGAGCATGGCAGAGACCCAGTACTTC.

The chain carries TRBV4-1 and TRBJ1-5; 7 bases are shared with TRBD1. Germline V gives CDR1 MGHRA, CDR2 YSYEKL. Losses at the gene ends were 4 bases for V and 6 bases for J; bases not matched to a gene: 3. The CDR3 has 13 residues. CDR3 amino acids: CASSPTGSQPQHF. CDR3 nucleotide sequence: TGCGCCAGCAGCCCGACAGGGAGTCAGCCCCAGCATTTT.

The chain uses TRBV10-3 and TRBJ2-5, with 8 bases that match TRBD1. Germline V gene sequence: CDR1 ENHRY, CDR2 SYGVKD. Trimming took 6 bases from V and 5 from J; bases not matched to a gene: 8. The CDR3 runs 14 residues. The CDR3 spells CAISAQGAVETQYF. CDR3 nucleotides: TGTGCCATCAGCGCTCAGGGGGCGGTGGAGACCCAGTACTTC.

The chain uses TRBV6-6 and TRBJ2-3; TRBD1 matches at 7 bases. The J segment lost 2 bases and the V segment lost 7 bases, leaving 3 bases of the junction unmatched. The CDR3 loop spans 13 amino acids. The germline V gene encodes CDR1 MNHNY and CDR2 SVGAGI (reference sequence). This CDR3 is CASMDRNTDTQYF. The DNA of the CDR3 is TGTGCCAGCATGGACAGGAACACAGATACGCAGTATTTT.

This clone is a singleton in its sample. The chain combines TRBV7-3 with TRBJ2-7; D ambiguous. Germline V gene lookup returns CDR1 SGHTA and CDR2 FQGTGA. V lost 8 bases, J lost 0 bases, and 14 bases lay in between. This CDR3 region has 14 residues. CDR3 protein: CASLDTLSSYEQYF. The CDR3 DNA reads TGTGCCAGCTTGGATACACTGAGCTCCTACGAGCAGTACTTC.

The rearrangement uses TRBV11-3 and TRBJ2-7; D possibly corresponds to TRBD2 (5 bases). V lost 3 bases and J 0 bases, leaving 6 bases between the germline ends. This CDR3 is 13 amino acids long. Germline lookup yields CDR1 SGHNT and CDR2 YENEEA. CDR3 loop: CASSLRVSYEQYF. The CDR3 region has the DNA TGTGCCAGCAGCTTGCGGGTCTCCTACGAGCAGTACTTC. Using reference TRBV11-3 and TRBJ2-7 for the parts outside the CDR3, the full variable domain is EAGVVQSPRYKIIEKKQPVAFWCNPISGHNTLYWYLQNLGQGPELLIRYENEEAVDDSQLPKDRFSAERLKGVDSTLKIQPAELGDSAVYLCASSLRVSYEQYFGPGTRLTVT.

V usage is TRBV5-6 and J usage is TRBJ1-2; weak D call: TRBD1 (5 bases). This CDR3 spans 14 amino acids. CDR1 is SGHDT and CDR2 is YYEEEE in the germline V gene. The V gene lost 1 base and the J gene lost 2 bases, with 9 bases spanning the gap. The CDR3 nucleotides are TGTGCCAGCAGCTTGATTGGGGGGAACTATGGCTACACCTTC. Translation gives CASSLIGGNYGYTF.

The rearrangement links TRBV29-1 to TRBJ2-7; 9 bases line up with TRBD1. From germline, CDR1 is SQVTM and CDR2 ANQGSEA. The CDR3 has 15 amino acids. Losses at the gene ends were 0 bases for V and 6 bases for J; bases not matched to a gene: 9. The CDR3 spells CSVEETGQGPSEQYF. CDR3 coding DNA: TGCAGCGTTGAAGAAACGGGACAGGGACCATCCGAGCAGTACTTC.

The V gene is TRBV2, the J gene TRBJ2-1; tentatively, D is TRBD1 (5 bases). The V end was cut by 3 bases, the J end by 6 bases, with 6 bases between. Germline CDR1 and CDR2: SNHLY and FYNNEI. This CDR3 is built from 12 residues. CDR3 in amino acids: CASSDDSNEQFF. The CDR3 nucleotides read TGTGCCAGCAGTGACGACAGCAATGAGCAGTTCTTC. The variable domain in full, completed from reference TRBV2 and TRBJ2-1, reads EPEVTQTPSHQVTQMGQEVILRCVPISNHLYFYWYRQILGQKVEFLVSFYNNEISEKSEIFDDQFSVERPDGSNFTLKIRSTKLEDSAMYFCASSDDSNEQFFGPGTRLTVL.

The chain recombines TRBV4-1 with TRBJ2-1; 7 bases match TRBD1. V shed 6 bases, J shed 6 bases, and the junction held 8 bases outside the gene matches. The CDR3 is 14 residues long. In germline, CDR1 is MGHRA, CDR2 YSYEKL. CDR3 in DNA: TGCGCCAGCAGTCCCACAGGGGCTGCCAATGAGCAGTTCTTC. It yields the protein CASSPTGAANEQFF.

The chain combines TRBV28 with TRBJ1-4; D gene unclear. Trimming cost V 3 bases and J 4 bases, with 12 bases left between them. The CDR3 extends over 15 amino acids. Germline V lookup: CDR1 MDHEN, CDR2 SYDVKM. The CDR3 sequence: CASSLGELGNEKLFF. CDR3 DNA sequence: TGTGCCAGCAGTTTGGGAGAACTAGGTAATGAAAAACTGTTTTTT.

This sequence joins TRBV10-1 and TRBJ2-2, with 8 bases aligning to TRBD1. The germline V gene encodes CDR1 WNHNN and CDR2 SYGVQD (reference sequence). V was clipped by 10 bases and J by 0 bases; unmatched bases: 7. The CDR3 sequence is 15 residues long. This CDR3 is CATRRDRTNTGELFF. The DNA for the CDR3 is TGCGCCACCCGCCGGGACAGGACGAACACCGGGGAGCTGTTTTTT.